This TCR beta chain came from a study of blood T cell repertoires in COVID-19. Study as a whole: COVID-19 samples collected from the United States, Italy and Spain covered acute and convalescent phases.

Germline V CDR1 and CDR2: SGHAT, FQNNGV. Trimming removed 5 bases from V and 5 bases from J; junction bases left unmatched: 12. The CDR3 is 16 amino acids. TCRdb's table, derived via immunoSEQ multiplex PCR, lists solely in-frame clones and lacks some. The sample carries under 150,000 clones, about 75% recorded once. Sequences were obtained from peripheral blood. The source is an older man with acute or convalescent COVID-19. The gene calls are TRBV11-2 and TRBJ2-3; the match to TRBD2 covers 8 bases. CDR3 region: CASSLLFSGVLDTQYF. Written as DNA, the CDR3 is TGTGCCAGCAGCCTACTCTTTAGCGGGGTTTTAGATACGCAGTATTTT. Filled out from reference TRBV11-2 and TRBJ2-3, the complete variable domain reads EAGVAQSPRYKIIEKRQSVAFWCNPISGHATLYWYQQILGQGPKLLIQFQNNGVVDDSQLPKDRFSAERLKGVDSTLKIQPAKLEDSAVYLCASSLLFSGVLDTQYFGPGTRLTVL.